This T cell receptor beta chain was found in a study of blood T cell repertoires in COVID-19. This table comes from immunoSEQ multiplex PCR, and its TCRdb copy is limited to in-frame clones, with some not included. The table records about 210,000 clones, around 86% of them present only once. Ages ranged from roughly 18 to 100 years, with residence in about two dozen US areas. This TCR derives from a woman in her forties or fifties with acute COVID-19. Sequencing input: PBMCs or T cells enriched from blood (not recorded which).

CDR3 residues: CASSLPSIASEQETQYF. In DNA, the CDR3 is TGCGCCAGCAGCTTACCGTCTATTGCGTCGGAGCAAGAGACCCAGTACTTC. The genes are TRBV5-1 and TRBJ2-5; D is uncertain. The CDR3 loop spans 17 amino acids. Trimming took off 2 bases at V and 2 bases at J, with 19 bases between the two ends. Germline CDR1 SGHRS, CDR2 YFSETQ.